The sequence of this TCR beta chain was determined in a study of regulatory T cells in long-lasting Graves disease. Overall study findings and caveats: Persistent Graves' patients possessed reduced TCR diversity relative to recently diagnosed ones. Investigators studied peripheral blood only, not thyroid tissue.

Time point given: newly diagnosed GD, antithyroid drugs for less than 3 months. PBMC RNA served as the TCR library source. Both iRepertoire HTBI primers and Arm-PCR of CDR3 regions were used to build the TCR beta libraries. TCRdb called the multiplex PCR reads again in MiXCR, with one record for every CDR3 protein. The sample consists of approximately 480,000 distinct CDR3 sequences, about 17% of them appearing once. This clonotype was seen at least ten times. What it binds is not known. This CDR3 is 11 amino acids long. The V end lost 11 bases, the J end lost 4 bases, and 10 bases lay between the germline ends. Germline V gene data show CDR1 as MDHEN and CDR2 as SYDVKM. This sample was also put to use in a study of T cells in Graves' hyperthyroidism and ophthalmopathy. That source adds: Primed by the HTBI set, a first-round RT-PCR was run on the TCR CDR3. Most thyroid clonotypes expanded above 0.001 appeared in blood too.

This chain joins TRBV28 and TRBJ2-3, with no clear D. The sample consisted of peripheral blood mononuclear cells (PBMCs), taken at new diagnosis, from a patient treated with antithyroid drugs. The clonotype was recovered from a man aged 35 to 55 with Graves disease. The CDR3 spells CAVRRPDTQYF. The CDR3 DNA follows: TGTGCCGTCAGAAGGCCAGATACGCAGTATTTT.